This T cell receptor (beta chain) was retrieved from a study of cytomegalovirus exposure and HLA in healthy donors. Trimming left V 8 bases short and J 5 bases short, with 18 bases between. The CDR3 totals 14 residues. Germline CDR1 reads MNHEY; CDR2 reads SVGAGI. General study points: Across donors, sequencing depth was assumed by presence/absence analyses to be roughly uniform.

In this sample, this clone turned up a few times. Its antigen remains unknown. Researchers ran the PCR with 60 Vbeta and 13 Jbeta primers. The protocol was immunoSEQ multiplex PCR, while the TCRdb copy is restricted to in-frame clones and leaves out a portion. The repertoire consists of some 100,000 clones, with 65% to 80% occurring once and the leading ten covering more than 2.5%. V gene TRBV6-5 combines with J gene TRBJ1-1, with D possibly TRBD1 on 5 matching bases. The sequence derives from a female donor in good health and CMV-seropositive. The sample consisted of PBMCs. CDR3 nucleotides: TGTGCCAGCTACATCCATACGGGGGGTACTGAAGCTTTCTTT. This gives the protein CASYIHTGGTEAFF.